This T cell receptor beta chain is from a study of shared clonotypes between healthy human individuals. About the research overall: Three CD4 naive, three CD4 memory, two CD8 naive and one CD8 memory plate were used per donor.

V lost 2 bases and J lost 2, with 9 bases in between. Germline lookup yields CDR1 MNHNS and CDR2 SASEGT. The CDR3 length is 14 residues. Donors were healthy HIV-negative adults without recently reported acute infections or vaccinations. Some clones are missing from TCRdb's copy, which holds only in-frame ones; the method was immunoSEQ multiplex PCR. Counted here are approximately 2,000,000 clones, around 92% occurring once; the ten biggest clones make up approximately 0.39%. The sequence was collected from a man aged 18 to 35 in good health. Some clones in this sample may be carry-over from other donors' samples. The rearrangement joins TRBV6-1 to TRBJ1-2; D is possibly TRBD1 (6 bases). Sequencing was carried out using naive CD4+ T cells from PBMCs. Sample subset: CD45RA+ positively selected. The CDR3 DNA reads TGTGCCAGCAGTGAATCCCAGGGGAACTATGGCTACACCTTC. Amino acid sequence: CASSESQGNYGYTF.